Presented here are 25 T cell receptor beta chains from one specimen sequenced in a study of CD8+CD57+ T cells in acquired aplastic anemia. Flow cytometry had shown expanded CD8+CD57+ cells in the patients chosen for sequencing. Profiling of TCR beta VDJ combinations and CDR3 sequences used genomic DNA as template. Each CDR3 protein gets one entry after TCRdb re-called the reads with MiXCR. The sample consists of 80,000 or so distinct CDR3 sequences, roughly 70% of them appearing once. Material: sorted CD4+, CD8+, or CD8+CD57+ T cells (not recorded which) from PBMCs. The receptors originated from a human donor with aplastic anemia.

This clonotype was recorded only once. The rearrangement uses TRBV19 and TRBJ2-3; the D gene could be TRBD1 or TRBD2 (5 bases each). Germline V gene lookup returns CDR1 LNHDA and CDR2 SQIVND (reference sequence). Trimming pared 0 bases from V and 1 base from J, leaving 14 bases between. The CDR3 is made up of 17 amino acids. In DNA, the CDR3 is TGTGCCAGTAGTATAGATCTTGCAGGGAGAGGCACAGATACGCAGTATTTT. Translation: CASSIDLAGRGTDTQYF. Variable domain in full (rest from reference TRBV19 and TRBJ2-3): DGGITQSPKYLFRKEGQNVTLSCEQNLNHDAMYWYRQDPGQGLRLIYYSQIVNDFQKGDIAEGYSVSREKKESFPLTVTSAQKNPTAFYLCASSIDLAGRGTDTQYFGPGTRLTVL.

The gene calls are TRBV15 and TRBJ1-2, with D hard to call. The CDR3 has 17 residues. V lost 6 bases, J lost 0 bases, and 20 bases lay in between. Germline loops: CDR1 LNHNV, CDR2 YYDKDF (reference sequence). CDR3 residues: CATSKWTTDHSNYGYTF. CDR3 in DNA: TGTGCCACCAGTAAGTGGACGACGGACCATTCTAACTATGGCTACACCTTC.

This chain uses TRBV20-1 with TRBJ1-1, with D tentatively TRBD1 (5 bases). The V gene lost 0 bases and the J gene lost 3 bases, with 11 bases spanning the gap. The CDR3 is made up of 14 amino acids. CDR1 DFQATT and CDR2 SNEGSKA come from the germline V gene (reference sequence). The CDR3 protein is CSAREGRVDTEAFF. DNA for the CDR3: TGCAGTGCTAGAGAGGGGCGTGTCGACACTGAAGCTTTCTTT.

CDR3 sequence: CASRVSSPLHF. For the CDR3, the DNA is TGTGCCAGCAGGGTTAGCTCACCCCTCCACTTT. The chain links TRBV2 to TRBJ1-6; D uncertain. This CDR3 spans 11 amino acids. CDR1 SNHLY and CDR2 FYNNEI come from the germline V gene. V lost 6 bases and J 10 bases, leaving 7 bases between the germline ends.

The chain combines TRBV28 with TRBJ2-7, with 7 bases lining up with TRBD2. V was clipped by 6 bases and J by 1 base; unmatched bases: 6. The CDR3 contains 14 residues. CDR1 MDHEN and CDR2 SYDVKM come from the germline V gene. CDR3 nucleotides: TGTGCCAGCAGACCCACTAGCGCTTCCTACGAGCAGTACTTC. Its translation: CASRPTSASYEQYF.

The gene calls are TRBV19 and TRBJ2-3, with a weak D call TRBD1 (5 bases). CDR1 and CDR2 from the germline V gene are LNHDA and SQIVND (reference sequence). The CDR3 totals 15 residues. V was trimmed by 4 bases and J by 2 bases, leaving 13 bases between them. Written as DNA, the CDR3 is TGTGCCAGTAGTAGTGGACAAGGGTACACAGATACGCAGTATTTT. It is translated as CASSSGQGYTDTQYF.

Worth noting for this clonotype: The junction departs from the called germline gene at one end, perhaps through a read error. The J gene is TRBJ2-2, the V gene TRBV19; the D gene is possibly TRBD2 (5 bases). Germline V lookup: CDR1 LNHDA, CDR2 SQIVND (reference sequence). The CDR3 is 14 amino acids. The CDR3 DNA reads TGTGCCAGTAGACGGGGATCGAACACCGGGGAGCTGTTCTTT. Amino acid sequence: CASRRGSNTGELFF.

The genes are TRBV19 and TRBJ1-5, with 7 bases aligning to TRBD1. The CDR3 is 15 amino acids. CDR1 is LNHDA, CDR2 SQIVND, per germline (reference sequence). Losses at the gene ends were 8 bases for V and 2 bases for J; bases not matched to a gene: 9. DNA for the CDR3: TGTGCCAGTGGAAACAGGGGTCGAGGCAATCAGCCCCAGCATTTT. As protein: CASGNRGRGNQPQHF.

This clonotype came up many times. The CDR3 reads CASSSGANTGELFF. The CDR3 nucleotides are TGTGCCAGCAGCTCGGGGGCGAACACCGGGGAGCTGTTTTTT. The chain is built from TRBV7-8 and TRBJ2-2; D might be TRBD2 (6 bases). This CDR3 is built from 14 residues. Trimming took off 4 bases at V and 0 bases at J, with 6 bases between the two ends. Germline V gene lookup returns CDR1 SGHVS and CDR2 FQNEAQ.

This clonotype was counted only a few times. DNA of the CDR3: TGCAGCGTCCGAGGGCCCGGGGCCGCCTACGAGCAGTACTTC. Its translation is CSVRGPGAAYEQYF. V is TRBV29-1 and J is TRBJ2-7; D is tentatively TRBD1 or TRBD2 (5 bases each). CDR1 SQVTM and CDR2 ANQGSEA come from the germline V gene. The CDR3 covers 14 residues. V lost 6 bases and J lost 2, with 17 bases in between.

V is TRBV9 and J is TRBJ1-1; 7 bases map to TRBD1. Looked up from germline, CDR1 is SGDLS and CDR2 is YYNGEE. This CDR3 contains 12 residues. V lost 6 bases, J lost 1 base, and 0 bases stayed unmatched. The CDR3 here is CASKGANTEAFF. CDR3 nucleotides: TGTGCCAGCAAGGGGGCGAACACTGAAGCTTTCTTT.

The chain links TRBV20-1 to TRBJ2-7, with 10 bases fitting TRBD1. J gave up 3 bases and V 4 bases, and 3 bases lay outside the gene matches. The germline V gene encodes CDR1 DFQATT and CDR2 SNEGSKA (reference sequence). The CDR3 is 13 residues long. This CDR3 reads CSATGQGLYEQYF. Written as DNA, the CDR3 is TGCAGTGCTACGGGACAGGGGCTCTACGAGCAGTACTTC.

This chain joins TRBV20-1 and TRBJ2-3, with no clear D. V dropped 5 bases and J dropped 0 bases, with 6 bases sitting between them. Germline CDR1 and CDR2: DFQATT and SNEGSKA (reference sequence). CDR3 length: 12 residues. CDR3 sequence reads: CSAETSTDTQYF. CDR3 nucleotides: TGCAGTGCTGAGACTAGCACAGATACGCAGTATTTT.

The chain combines TRBV10-3 with TRBJ2-5; D ambiguous. Trimming pared 0 bases from V and 1 base from J, leaving 6 bases between. This CDR3 comprises 14 residues. CDR1 and CDR2 from the germline V gene are ENHRY and SYGVKD. CDR3 loop: CAISESKTQETQYF. In DNA, the CDR3 is TGTGCCATCAGTGAGTCAAAGACCCAAGAGACCCAGTACTTC.

The chain joins TRBV9 to TRBJ1-2; D is uncertain. CDR3 length: 14 residues. V was shortened by 0 bases and J by 5 bases, with 11 bases between the two germline ends. Per germline, CDR1 SGDLS and CDR2 YYNGEE. The CDR3 DNA sequence: TGTGCCAGCAGCGTAGAGGCAGGTCCTTATGGCTACACCTTC. Translated: CASSVEAGPYGYTF.

V gene TRBV7-8 combines with J gene TRBJ2-7; 8 nucleotides agree with TRBD2. Germline trimming cut 7 bases from V and 2 bases from J; bases unmatched to any gene: 4. The CDR3 spans 13 residues. In germline, CDR1 is SGHVS, CDR2 FQNEAQ. The CDR3 spells CASKTGGPYEQYF. CDR3 coding DNA: TGTGCCAGCAAGACGGGAGGGCCCTACGAGCAGTACTTC.

This clonotype was seen many times. The chain links TRBV6-5 to TRBJ2-7; D gene ambiguous. V lost 0 bases, J lost 0 bases, and 6 bases lay in between. Germline V CDR1 and CDR2: MNHEY, SVGAGI. The CDR3 is made up of 14 amino acids. CDR3 DNA sequence: TGTGCCAGCAGTTACTCCGCGAGCTCCTACGAGCAGTACTTC. Amino acids: CASSYSASSYEQYF.

This clonotype was observed at least ten times. The chain employs TRBV29-1 and TRBJ2-7, with D perhaps matching TRBD2 (7 bases). This CDR3 contains 13 residues. Trimming cost V 6 bases and J 3 bases, with 15 bases left between them. Germline V gene lookup returns CDR1 SQVTM and CDR2 ANQGSEA. CDR3: CSVGGGSNYEQYF. The CDR3 DNA follows: TGCAGCGTAGGGGGGGGCAGCAACTACGAGCAGTACTTC.

A word on this clonotype: One junction end disagrees with the germline gene, perhaps due to a read error. The chain carries TRBV12-3 or TRBV12-4 and TRBJ1-1; no firm D call. CDR3 size: 11 residues. The CDR3 loop reads CASSLKDEAFF. Here the CDR3 DNA reads TGCGCCAGCAGTTTAAAGGATGAAGCTTTCTTT.

The genes are TRBV7-9 and TRBJ1-2; maybe TRBD1 (5 bases). This CDR3 has 13 amino acids. Trimming shortened V by 7 bases and J by 3 bases, and 12 bases separated the two germline ends. CDR1 SEHNR and CDR2 FQNEAQ come from the germline V gene (reference sequence). The CDR3 bases are TGTGCCAGCACCTACGGGGGGGACTATGGCTACACCTTC. This encodes CASTYGGDYGYTF.

As for this clonotype: The junction differs from germline at one of its ends, possibly a read error. The CDR3 nucleotides are TGTGCCAGCAACCAAGACAGGGGAGAGACGATCTATGGCTACACCTTC. The encoded protein is CASNQDRGETIYGYTF. The chain has TRBV4-2 and TRBJ1-2; TRBD1 matches 8 bases. Germline V gene data show CDR1 as LGHNA and CDR2 as YNFKEQ. CDR3 length equals 16 residues.

This clonotype has more than one count but fewer than ten. The chain uses TRBV10-1 and TRBJ2-2, with 9 bases fitting TRBD2. The J segment lost 14 bases and the V segment lost 4 bases, leaving 11 bases of the junction unmatched. The CDR3 is made up of 14 amino acids. Per germline, CDR1 WNHNN and CDR2 SYGVQD (reference sequence). CDR3 sequence (DNA): TGCGCCAGCAGTGGGACTAGCGACTCGGTGGAACTGTTTTTT. Amino acids: CASSGTSDSVELFF.

As to this clonotype: One end of the junction varies from germline; a read error may be responsible. This sequence joins TRBV10-1 and TRBJ2-1; no clear D. The CDR3 loop spans 12 amino acids. The germline CDR1 and CDR2 sequences are WNHNN and SYGVQD (reference sequence). The CDR3 loop reads CASSTRDNEQFF. As DNA, the CDR3 is TGTGCCAGCAGTACCCGGGACAATGAGCAGTTCTTC.

The J gene is TRBJ1-3, the V gene TRBV5-1, with 8 bases identical to TRBD1. Germline V gene data show CDR1 as SGHRS and CDR2 as YFSETQ. The CDR3 covers 16 residues. V trimming: 4 bases; J trimming: 0 bases; junction bases outside the gene matches: 6. CDR3 loop: CASSPPGQASGNTIYF. The CDR3 DNA reads as TGCGCCAGCAGCCCACCGGGACAGGCCTCTGGAAACACCATATATTTT.

The chain employs TRBV4-3 and TRBJ2-3; perhaps TRBD2 as D (5 bases). The CDR3 sequence is 16 residues long. CDR1 and CDR2 (germline): LGHNA, YSLEER. V was pared by 4 bases and J by 0 bases, with 14 bases between. CDR3 nucleotides: TGCGCCAGCAGCCCGCTGGGGAGCTCTAGCACAGATACGCAGTATTTT. Translation gives CASSPLGSSSTDTQYF.